What follows are 28 T cell receptor beta chains derived from one specimen sequenced in a study of beta chain features in type 1 diabetes. The isolated RNA, all of it, was reverse transcribed, so expressed TCRB transcripts were what got sequenced. Data came from immunoSEQ multiplex PCR; TCRdb stores just in-frame clones and leaves some out. Among fewer than 400,000 clones listed, 7.5% to 9% were seen once. The specimen was central memory CD4+ T cells from blood. The source is a woman aged 18-29 years in good health.

This chain links TRBV9 with TRBJ2-1, with D perhaps TRBD2 (6 bases). The CDR3 runs 14 residues. Trimming took off 2 bases at V and 2 bases at J, with 8 bases between the two ends. Germline V CDR1 and CDR2: SGDLS, YYNGEE. CDR3 nucleotides: TGTGCCAGCAGCGTCTCTAGCGCCTACAATGAGCAGTTCTTC. This codes for CASSVSSAYNEQFF. Looking up the rest from reference TRBV9 and TRBJ2-1 gives the full variable domain: DSGVTQTPKHLITATGQRVTLRCSPRSGDLSVYWYQQSLDQGLQFLIQYYNGEERAKGNILERFSAQQFPDLHSELNLSSLELGDSALYFCASSVSSAYNEQFFGPGTRLTVL.

The CDR3 reads CASTLGLAKFF. CDR3 DNA: TGTGCCAGCACCCTAGGACTAGCTAAGTTCTTC. The rearrangement joins TRBV7-2 to TRBJ2-1; TRBD2 matches 8 bases. This CDR3 spans 11 amino acids. V was clipped by 7 bases and J by 14 bases; unmatched bases: 7. The germline V gene encodes CDR1 SGHTA and CDR2 FQGNSA.

Of note for this clone: At the DNA level, this CDR3 is encoded by other sequences in the same sample as well. The chain employs TRBV15 and TRBJ1-2, with D unclear. The CDR3 extends over 12 amino acids. The V gene's germline CDR1 is LNHNV and CDR2 YYDKDF (reference sequence). Trimming cost V 0 bases and J 5 bases, with 4 bases left between them. The CDR3 sequence: CATSRDTYGYTF. As DNA, the CDR3 is TGTGCCACCAGCAGAGATACGTATGGCTACACCTTC. Drawing the rest from reference TRBV15 and TRBJ1-2, the complete variable domain is DAMVIQNPRYQVTQFGKPVTLSCSQTLNHNVMYWYQQKSSQAPKLLFHYYDKDFNNEADTPDNFQSRRPNTSFCFLDIRSPGLGDTAMYLCATSRDTYGYTFGSGTRLTVV.

The genes are TRBV15 and TRBJ2-6; TRBD1 aligns across 10 bases. The CDR3 loop spans 18 amino acids. Per the germline V gene, CDR1 is LNHNV and CDR2 is YYDKDF (reference sequence). V lost 3 bases, J lost 2 bases, and 7 bases stayed unmatched. The CDR3 loop reads CATSRGQGNRAGANVLTF. CDR3 nucleotide sequence: TGTGCCACCAGCAGGGGACAGGGGAATAGGGCTGGGGCCAACGTCCTGACTTTC.

This clone was detected many times. The chain is built from TRBV5-8 and TRBJ1-5, with D unclear. The CDR3 totals 12 residues. In germline, CDR1 is SGHTS, CDR2 YDEGEE. V was clipped by 6 bases and J by 9 bases, with 13 bases between them. CDR3 bases: TGTGCCAGCACTTGGGGATCAGGGCCCCAGCATTTT. Translation gives CASTWGSGPQHF.

The genes are TRBV11-1 and TRBJ2-5; 8 bases map to TRBD1. Looked up from germline, CDR1 is SGHAT and CDR2 is FQDESV (reference sequence). J lost 5 bases, V lost 5 bases, and 10 bases had no gene match. The length of the CDR3 is 15 residues. CDR3 loop: CASSLGQGERETQYF. CDR3 sequence (DNA): TGTGCCAGCAGCCTAGGACAGGGAGAAAGGGAGACCCAGTACTTC.

This clone has a count of ten or more. The chain links TRBV7-9 to TRBJ2-1; 11 bases match TRBD2. CDR3 length: 15 amino acids. V trimming: 5 bases; J trimming: 4 bases; junction bases outside the gene matches: 4. The germline V gene has CDR1 SEHNR and CDR2 FQNEAQ (reference sequence). The CDR3 DNA is TGTGCCAGCAGCCGCGGACTAGCGGGTTACAATGAGCAGTTCTTC. This encodes CASSRGLAGYNEQFF.

The rearrangement uses TRBV2 and TRBJ2-7; weak D call: TRBD2 (5 bases). Deletions cut 5 bases from V and 3 bases from J, with 8 bases between. The CDR3 is 12 residues long. Looked up from germline, CDR1 is SNHLY and CDR2 is FYNNEI. CDR3 DNA: TGTGCCAGCAGTCGCCGGGACTACGAGCAGTACTTC. Its translation is CASSRRDYEQYF.

CDR3: CATKAFLTPYNEQFF. The CDR3 DNA sequence: TGTGCCACCAAGGCATTTTTGACGCCCTACAATGAGCAGTTCTTC. The rearrangement joins TRBV27 to TRBJ2-1; the D is unclear. Deletions cut 10 bases from V and 2 bases from J, with 18 bases between. The CDR3 runs to 15 residues. Germline values: CDR1 MNHEY, CDR2 SMNVEV (reference sequence).

This chain joins TRBV7-2 and TRBJ2-2; tentatively, D is TRBD1 (6 bases). The CDR3 extends over 13 amino acids. CDR1 and CDR2 from the germline V gene are SGHTA and FQGNSA. Deletions cut 7 bases from V and 4 bases from J, with 10 bases between. The CDR3 DNA reads TGTGCCAGCAACCCAGGGGCCACCGGGGAGCTGTTTTTT. It is translated as CASNPGATGELFF.

This clone was observed a handful of times. The gene calls are TRBV5-1 and TRBJ2-5, with 8 bases identical to TRBD2. V lost 2 bases, J lost 4 bases, and 10 bases stayed unmatched. Looked up from germline, CDR1 is SGHRS and CDR2 is YFSETQ. There are 16 residues in the CDR3. The CDR3 reads CASSFTTAGGGETQYF. The CDR3 region has the DNA TGCGCCAGCAGCTTCACTACGGCGGGAGGAGGAGAGACCCAGTACTTC. The entire variable domain, with the rest obtained from reference TRBV5-1 and TRBJ2-5, is as follows: KAGVTQTPRYLIKTRGQQVTLSCSPISGHRSVSWYQQTPGQGLQFLFEYFSETQRNKGNFPGRFSGRQFSNSRSEMNVSTLELGDSALYLCASSFTTAGGGETQYFGPGTRLLVL.

This clone was counted ten times or more. This chain joins TRBV7-2 and TRBJ2-5; 9 nucleotides match TRBD2. J gave up 1 base and V 1 base, and 10 bases lay outside the gene matches. The germline V gene has CDR1 SGHTA and CDR2 FQGNSA. CDR3 length: 18 amino acids. CDR3 amino acids: CASSLVLAGGPGQETQYF. DNA of the CDR3: TGTGCCAGCAGCTTAGTTCTGGCGGGAGGGCCAGGCCAAGAGACCCAGTACTTC.

This clone was counted only a few times. The chain joins TRBV15 to TRBJ2-5; 9 nucleotides align to TRBD1. With 4 bases clipped from V and 5 bases from J, the junction kept 8 bases outside the gene matches. The CDR3 covers 15 residues. Germline CDR1 reads LNHNV; CDR2 reads YYDKDF (reference sequence). The CDR3 nucleotides are TGTGCCACCAGCAAAGGACAGGGGCGAGGGGAGACCCAGTACTTC. Its translation is CATSKGQGRGETQYF.

The V and J genes are TRBV7-6 and TRBJ2-5; 9 bases align to TRBD2. The J segment lost 5 bases and the V segment lost 2 bases, leaving 12 bases of the junction unmatched. The CDR3 loop spans 17 amino acids. Germline loops: CDR1 SGHVS, CDR2 FNYEAQ. CDR3 bases: TGTGCCAGCAGCTTAAATTTCGCGGGAGGGCCCGGGGAGACCCAGTACTTC. Its translation is CASSLNFAGGPGETQYF. The full variable domain, with the rest looked up from reference TRBV7-6 and TRBJ2-5, is GAGVSQSPRYKVTKRGQDVALRCDPISGHVSLYWYRQALGQGPEFLTYFNYEAQQDKSGLPNDRFSAERPEGSISTLTIQRTEQRDSAMYRCASSLNFAGGPGETQYFGPGTRLLVL.

In this sample, this clone turned up a few times. The chain employs TRBV6-1 and TRBJ1-4; a possible D gene is TRBD1 (6 bases). Trimming shortened V by 7 bases and J by 6 bases, and 12 bases separated the two germline ends. The CDR3 has 13 residues. The germline V gene encodes CDR1 MNHNS and CDR2 SASEGT. CDR3 sequence: CASKQGWDEKLFF. In DNA form, the CDR3 reads TGTGCCAGCAAACAGGGCTGGGATGAAAAACTGTTTTTT.

This chain uses TRBV5-6 with TRBJ1-5; D is ambiguous. The CDR3 has 15 residues. Germline-derived CDR1 and CDR2 are SGHDT and YYEEEE. Trimming took off 2 bases at V and 2 bases at J, with 11 bases between the two ends. Here the CDR3 reads CASSFSSLGNQPQHF. The CDR3 bases are TGTGCCAGCAGCTTTTCCTCGCTGGGCAATCAGCCCCAGCATTTT.

This clone was seen only a few times. The chain recombines TRBV28 with TRBJ1-5; maybe TRBD1 (6 bases). The CDR3 spans 17 residues. V shed 4 bases and J shed 7 bases, with 23 bases lying between them. Germline-derived CDR1 and CDR2 are MDHEN and SYDVKM. The CDR3 protein is CASSSTRGFRDGQPQHF. CDR3 nucleotides: TGTGCCAGCAGTTCCACTAGGGGGTTTCGTGATGGCCAGCCCCAGCATTTT.

The rearrangement links TRBV11-2 to TRBJ1-1; D might be TRBD1 (5 bases). Germline values: CDR1 SGHAT, CDR2 FQNNGV. The germline V and J ends were trimmed by 5 bases and 3 bases, with 10 bases remaining between them. The CDR3 runs 13 residues. The CDR3, as DNA: TGTGCCAGCAGCCGGAGGGGTGACACTGAAGCTTTCTTT. It is translated as CASSRRGDTEAFF.

The chain combines TRBV2 with TRBJ1-5; D not certain. CDR1 is SNHLY and CDR2 is FYNNEI in the germline V gene. The CDR3 contains 13 residues. Trimming cost V 7 bases and J 4 bases, with 11 bases left between them. CDR3 in amino acids: CASTAGSNQPQHF. The DNA of the CDR3 is TGTGCCAGCACGGCGGGGTCGAATCAGCCCCAGCATTTT.

This clone showed up just a few times. This chain links TRBV6-5 with TRBJ2-2; D could derive from TRBD1 or TRBD2 (5 bases each). This CDR3 region has 15 residues. The ends were cut back, 6 bases at V and 1 base at J, with 12 bases in the middle. Germline values: CDR1 MNHEY, CDR2 SVGAGI. The CDR3 bases are TGTGCCAGCAGCTCCGGGACCAAGAACACCGGGGAGCTGTTTTTT. Translation: CASSSGTKNTGELFF.

The chain recombines TRBV7-9 with TRBJ2-3; no reliable D call. The germline V gene encodes CDR1 SEHNR and CDR2 FQNEAQ (reference sequence). This CDR3 region has 15 residues. Trimming took off 3 bases at V and 6 bases at J, with 16 bases between the two ends. The chain's CDR3 is CASSFTAPRVDTQYF. DNA for the CDR3: TGTGCCAGCAGCTTTACAGCCCCTCGGGTGGATACGCAGTATTTT.

In its sample, this clone was seen many times. The chain employs TRBV19 and TRBJ1-1, with D hard to call. The ends were cut back, 1 base at V and 2 bases at J, with 8 bases in the middle. This CDR3 has 14 residues. CDR1 LNHDA and CDR2 SQIVND come from the germline V gene (reference sequence). The CDR3, as DNA: TGTGCCAGTAGTATAGTAACCAGAAACACTGAAGCTTTCTTT. Translated, it gives CASSIVTRNTEAFF.

Only a few counts were recorded for this clone. The chain links TRBV29-1 to TRBJ2-5; a weak D match, TRBD1 (6 bases). The CDR3 length is 11 residues. Germline lookup yields CDR1 SQVTM and CDR2 ANQGSEA. Between the trimmed V and J ends, which lost 4 bases and 10 bases, there was a span of 13 bases. CDR3 bases: TGCAGCGTTGCCCCCCAGGGGAACCAGTACTTC. Amino acid sequence: CSVAPQGNQYF.

This clone was seen more than once but under ten times. V and J are TRBV2 and TRBJ1-1; TRBD1 agrees at 8 bases. The germline V gene encodes CDR1 SNHLY and CDR2 FYNNEI. The CDR3 covers 15 residues. Trimming cost V 6 bases and J 1 base; bases outside gene matches: 7. CDR3 region: CASSGAGTGNTEAFF. The CDR3 DNA sequence: TGTGCCAGCAGCGGAGCCGGGACAGGGAACACTGAAGCTTTCTTT.

This clone was observed at least ten times. This chain connects TRBV7-9 to TRBJ2-1, with 7 bases identical to TRBD2. Germline loops: CDR1 SEHNR, CDR2 FQNEAQ (reference sequence). This CDR3 comprises 17 residues. J gave up 4 bases and V 3 bases, and 12 bases lay outside the gene matches. The CDR3 spells CASSLSSGSGRYNEQFF. Here the CDR3 DNA reads TGTGCCAGCAGCTTGTCTAGCGGAAGCGGGCGTTACAATGAGCAGTTCTTC.

This clone has a handful of counts. The V call is TRBV25-1, the J call TRBJ2-1; 10 bases map to TRBD2. Germline values: CDR1 MGHDK, CDR2 SYGVNS. CDR3 length: 15 residues. V lost 2 bases to trimming and J lost 12 bases; unmatched junction nucleotides: 10. The CDR3 is CASSEISGRAIGQFF. The CDR3, as DNA: TGTGCCAGCAGTGAAATAAGCGGGAGGGCCATCGGGCAGTTCTTC.

There are many counts of this clone. The chain employs TRBV9 and TRBJ2-2; TRBD1 or TRBD2 may be the D gene (5 bases each). The CDR3 totals 13 residues. Trimming shortened V by 5 bases and J by 6 bases, and 11 bases separated the two germline ends. The germline V gene has CDR1 SGDLS and CDR2 YYNGEE. CDR3 sequence: CASRGRGPGELFF. CDR3 nucleotides: TGTGCCAGCAGGGGTCGGGGCCCCGGGGAGCTGTTTTTT. Variable domain in full (rest from reference TRBV9 and TRBJ2-2): DSGVTQTPKHLITATGQRVTLRCSPRSGDLSVYWYQQSLDQGLQFLIQYYNGEERAKGNILERFSAQQFPDLHSELNLSSLELGDSALYFCASRGRGPGELFFGEGSRLTVL.

V usage is TRBV9 and J usage is TRBJ2-3; 9 bases line up with TRBD2. The CDR3 runs to 16 residues. With 2 bases clipped from V and 4 bases from J, the junction kept 8 bases outside the gene matches. CDR1 is SGDLS and CDR2 is YYNGEE in the germline V gene. The CDR3 nucleotides read TGTGCCAGCAGCGTTGGGTTAGCGGGAGCACCAGATACGCAGTATTTT. It encodes CASSVGLAGAPDTQYF.